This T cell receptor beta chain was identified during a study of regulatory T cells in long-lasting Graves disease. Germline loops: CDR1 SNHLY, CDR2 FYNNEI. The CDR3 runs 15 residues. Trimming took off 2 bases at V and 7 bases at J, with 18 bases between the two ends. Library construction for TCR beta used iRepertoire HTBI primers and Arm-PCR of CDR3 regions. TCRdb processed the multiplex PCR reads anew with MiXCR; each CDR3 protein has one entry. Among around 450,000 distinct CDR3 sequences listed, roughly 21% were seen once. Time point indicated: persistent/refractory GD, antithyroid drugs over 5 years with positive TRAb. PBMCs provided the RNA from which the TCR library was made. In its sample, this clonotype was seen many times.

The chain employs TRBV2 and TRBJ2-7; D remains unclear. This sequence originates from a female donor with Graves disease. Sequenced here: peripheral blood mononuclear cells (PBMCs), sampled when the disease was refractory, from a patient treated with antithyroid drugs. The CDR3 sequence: CASSESTGSLGEQYF. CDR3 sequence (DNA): TGTGCCAGCAGTGAATCGACCGGGTCCCTCGGGGAGCAGTACTTC.